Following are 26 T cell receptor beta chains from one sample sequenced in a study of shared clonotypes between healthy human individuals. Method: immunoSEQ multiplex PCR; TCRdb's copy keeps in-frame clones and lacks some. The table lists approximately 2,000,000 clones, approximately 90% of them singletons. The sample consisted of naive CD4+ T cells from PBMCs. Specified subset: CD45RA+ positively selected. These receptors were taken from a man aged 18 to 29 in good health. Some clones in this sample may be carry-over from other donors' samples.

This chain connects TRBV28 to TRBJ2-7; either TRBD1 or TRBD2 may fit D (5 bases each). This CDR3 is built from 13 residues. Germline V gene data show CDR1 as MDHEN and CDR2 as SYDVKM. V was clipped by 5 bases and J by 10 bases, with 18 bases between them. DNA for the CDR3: TGTGCCAGCAGTCCCCCGGGACGCAGCGACCAGTACTTC. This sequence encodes CASSPPGRSDQYF.

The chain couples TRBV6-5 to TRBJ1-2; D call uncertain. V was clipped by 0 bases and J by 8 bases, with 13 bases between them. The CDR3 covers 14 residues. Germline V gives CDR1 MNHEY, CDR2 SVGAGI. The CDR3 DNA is TGTGCCAGCAGTTACTCGAGCGGGTGGCACGGCTACACCTTC. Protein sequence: CASSYSSGWHGYTF.

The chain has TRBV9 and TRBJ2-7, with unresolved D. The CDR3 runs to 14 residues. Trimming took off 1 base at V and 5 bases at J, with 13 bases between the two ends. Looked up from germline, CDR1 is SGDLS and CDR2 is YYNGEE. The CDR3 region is CASSVTRINDEQYF. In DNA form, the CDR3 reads TGTGCCAGCAGCGTAACGCGGATAAATGACGAGCAGTACTTC.

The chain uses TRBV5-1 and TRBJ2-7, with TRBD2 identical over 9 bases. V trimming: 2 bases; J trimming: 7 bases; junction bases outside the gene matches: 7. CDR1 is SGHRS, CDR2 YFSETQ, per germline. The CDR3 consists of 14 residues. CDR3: CASSFGLAQEEQYF. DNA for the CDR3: TGCGCCAGCAGCTTCGGACTAGCGCAGGAGGAGCAGTACTTC.

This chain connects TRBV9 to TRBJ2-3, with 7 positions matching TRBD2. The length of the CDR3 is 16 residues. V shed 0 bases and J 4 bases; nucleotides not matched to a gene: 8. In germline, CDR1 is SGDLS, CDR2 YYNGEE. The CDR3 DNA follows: TGTGCCAGCAGCGTAGCTCTAGCGGACCCTGCAGATACGCAGTATTTT. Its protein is CASSVALADPADTQYF.

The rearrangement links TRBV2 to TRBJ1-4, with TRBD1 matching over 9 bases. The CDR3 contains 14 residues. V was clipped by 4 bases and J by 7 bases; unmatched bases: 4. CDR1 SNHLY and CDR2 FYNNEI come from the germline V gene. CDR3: CASSGGTGIEKLFF. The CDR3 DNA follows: TGTGCCAGCAGTGGTGGGACAGGGATTGAAAAACTGTTTTTT. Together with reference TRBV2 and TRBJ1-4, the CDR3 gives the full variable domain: EPEVTQTPSHQVTQMGQEVILRCVPISNHLYFYWYRQILGQKVEFLVSFYNNEISEKSEIFDDQFSVERPDGSNFTLKIRSTKLEDSAMYFCASSGGTGIEKLFFGSGTQLSVL.

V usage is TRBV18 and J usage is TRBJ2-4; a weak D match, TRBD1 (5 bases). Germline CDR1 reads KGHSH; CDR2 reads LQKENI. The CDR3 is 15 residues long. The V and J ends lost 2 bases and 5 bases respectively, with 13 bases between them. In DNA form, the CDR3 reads TGTGCCAGCTCACCAATTTTGGGGCAGGAAAACATTCAGTACTTC. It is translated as CASSPILGQENIQYF.

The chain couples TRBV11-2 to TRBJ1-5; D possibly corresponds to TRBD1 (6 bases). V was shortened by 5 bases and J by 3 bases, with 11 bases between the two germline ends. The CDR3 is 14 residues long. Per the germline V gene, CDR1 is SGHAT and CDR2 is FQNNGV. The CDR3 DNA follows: TGTGCCAGCAGCGGCACAGGGCCCAATCAGCCCCAGCATTTT. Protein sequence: CASSGTGPNQPQHF.

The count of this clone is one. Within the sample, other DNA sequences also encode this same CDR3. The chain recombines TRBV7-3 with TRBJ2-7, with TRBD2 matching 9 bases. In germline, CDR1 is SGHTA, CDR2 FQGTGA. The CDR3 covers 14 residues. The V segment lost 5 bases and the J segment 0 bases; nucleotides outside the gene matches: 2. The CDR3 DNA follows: TGTGCCAGCAGCCCAGCGGGGGGCTCCTACGAGCAGTACTTC. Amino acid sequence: CASSPAGGSYEQYF.

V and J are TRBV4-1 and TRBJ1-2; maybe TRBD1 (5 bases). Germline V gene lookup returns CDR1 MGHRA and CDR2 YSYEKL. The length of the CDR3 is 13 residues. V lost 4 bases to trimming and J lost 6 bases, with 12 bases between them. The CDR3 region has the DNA TGCGCCAGCAGCCGACCCGGGGCCCATGGCTACACCTTC. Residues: CASSRPGAHGYTF.

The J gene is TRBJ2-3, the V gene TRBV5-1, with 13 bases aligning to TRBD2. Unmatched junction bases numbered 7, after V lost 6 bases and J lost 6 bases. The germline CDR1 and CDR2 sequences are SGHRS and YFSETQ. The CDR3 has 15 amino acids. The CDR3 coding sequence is TGCGCCAGCACCGGACTAGCGGGAGTTTCGGATACGCAGTATTTT. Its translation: CASTGLAGVSDTQYF.

In nucleotides, the CDR3 is TGTGCCAGCAGACAGGTTTCGAACACTGAAGCTTTCTTT. It translates to CASRQVSNTEAFF. V usage is TRBV6-6 and J usage is TRBJ1-1, with D possibly TRBD1 on 5 matching bases. This CDR3 spans 13 amino acids. Deletions cut 6 bases from V and 1 base from J, with 9 bases between. The germline V gene has CDR1 MNHNY and CDR2 SVGAGI (reference sequence).

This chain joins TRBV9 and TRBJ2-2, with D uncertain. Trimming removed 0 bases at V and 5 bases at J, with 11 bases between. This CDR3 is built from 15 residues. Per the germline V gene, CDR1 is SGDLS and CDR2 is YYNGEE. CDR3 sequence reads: CASSVEWHITGELFF. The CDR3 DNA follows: TGTGCCAGCAGCGTAGAATGGCACATAACCGGGGAGCTGTTTTTT.

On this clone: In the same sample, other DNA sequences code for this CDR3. The CDR3, as DNA: TGTGCCACCAGCAGAGAGCCCGGGGAGCTGTTTTTT. It is translated as CATSREPGELFF. J is TRBJ2-2 and V is TRBV15; D ambiguous. The CDR3 contains 12 residues. Germline V gene sequence: CDR1 LNHNV, CDR2 YYDKDF (reference sequence). Trimming took 0 bases from V and 6 from J, leaving 2 bases between them.

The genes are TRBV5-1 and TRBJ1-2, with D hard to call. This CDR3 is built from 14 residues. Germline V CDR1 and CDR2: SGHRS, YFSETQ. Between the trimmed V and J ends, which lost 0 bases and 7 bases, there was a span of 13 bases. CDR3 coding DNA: TGCGCCAGCAGCTTGGCACCTCCGGACGCTGGCTACACCTTC. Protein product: CASSLAPPDAGYTF.

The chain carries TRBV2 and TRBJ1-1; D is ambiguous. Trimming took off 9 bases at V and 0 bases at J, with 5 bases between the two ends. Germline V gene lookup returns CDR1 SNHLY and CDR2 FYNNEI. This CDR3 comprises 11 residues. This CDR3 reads CASQVNTEAFF. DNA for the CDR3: TGTGCCAGTCAGGTGAACACTGAAGCTTTCTTT.

The CDR3 DNA reads TGTGCCAGCAGCCTCCTCTTTGAGCAGTTCTTC. This codes for CASSLLFEQFF. This sequence joins TRBV7-8 and TRBJ2-1; D remains unclear. Trimming pared 5 bases from V and 9 bases from J, leaving 8 bases between. Germline V gene data show CDR1 as SGHVS and CDR2 as FQNEAQ. The CDR3 sequence is 11 residues long. Full variable domain (rest looked up from reference TRBV7-8 and TRBJ2-1): GAGVSQSPRYKVAKRGQDVALRCDPISGHVSLFWYQQALGQGPEFLTYFQNEAQLDKSGLPSDRFFAERPEGSVSTLKIQRTQQEDSAVYLCASSLLFEQFFGPGTRLTVL.

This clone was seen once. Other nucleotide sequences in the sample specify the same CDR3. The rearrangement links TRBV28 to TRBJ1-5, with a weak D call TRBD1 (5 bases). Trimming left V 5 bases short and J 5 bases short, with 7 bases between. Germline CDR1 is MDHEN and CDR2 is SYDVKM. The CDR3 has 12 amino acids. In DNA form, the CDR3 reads TGTGCCAGCAGTCTCAGGGATCAGCCCCAGCATTTT. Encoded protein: CASSLRDQPQHF.

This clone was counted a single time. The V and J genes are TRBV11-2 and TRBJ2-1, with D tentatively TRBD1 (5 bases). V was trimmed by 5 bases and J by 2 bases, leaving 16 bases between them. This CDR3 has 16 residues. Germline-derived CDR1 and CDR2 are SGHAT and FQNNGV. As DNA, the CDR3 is TGTGCCAGCAGCCGACTTCTGGGGCAGACCTACAATGAGCAGTTCTTC. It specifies CASSRLLGQTYNEQFF.

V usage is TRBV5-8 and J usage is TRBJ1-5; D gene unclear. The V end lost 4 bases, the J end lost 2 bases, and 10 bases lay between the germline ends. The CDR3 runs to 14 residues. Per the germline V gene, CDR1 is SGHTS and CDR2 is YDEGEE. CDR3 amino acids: CASSSGRGNQPQHF. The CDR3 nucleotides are TGTGCCAGCAGCAGTGGGAGGGGCAATCAGCCCCAGCATTTT.

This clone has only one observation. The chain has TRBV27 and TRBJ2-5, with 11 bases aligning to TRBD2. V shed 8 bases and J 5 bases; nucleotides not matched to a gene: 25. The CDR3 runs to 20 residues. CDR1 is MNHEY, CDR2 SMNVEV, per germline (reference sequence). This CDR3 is CASQPLHRRSGLAEWETQYF. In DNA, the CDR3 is TGTGCCAGCCAGCCCCTACACAGGAGATCGGGACTAGCGGAATGGGAGACCCAGTACTTC.

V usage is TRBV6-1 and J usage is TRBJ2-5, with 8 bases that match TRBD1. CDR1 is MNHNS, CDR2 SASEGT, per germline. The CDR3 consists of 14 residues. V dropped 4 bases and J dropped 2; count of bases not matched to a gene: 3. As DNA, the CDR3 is TGTGCCAGCAGTGTGGACAGGGTACAAGAGACCCAGTACTTC. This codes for CASSVDRVQETQYF.

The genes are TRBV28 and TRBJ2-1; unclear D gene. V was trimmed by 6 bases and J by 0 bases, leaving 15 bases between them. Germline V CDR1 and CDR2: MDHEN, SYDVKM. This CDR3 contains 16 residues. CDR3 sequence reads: CASRRLGRSSYNEQFF. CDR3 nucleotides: TGTGCCAGCAGGAGACTCGGACGGAGCTCCTACAATGAGCAGTTCTTC.

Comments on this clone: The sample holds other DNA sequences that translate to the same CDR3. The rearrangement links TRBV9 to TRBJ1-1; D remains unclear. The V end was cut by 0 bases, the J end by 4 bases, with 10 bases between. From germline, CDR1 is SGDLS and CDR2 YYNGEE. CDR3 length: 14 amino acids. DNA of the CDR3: TGTGCCAGCAGCGTAGGTTTAGAGGGCACTGAAGCTTTCTTT. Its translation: CASSVGLEGTEAFF.

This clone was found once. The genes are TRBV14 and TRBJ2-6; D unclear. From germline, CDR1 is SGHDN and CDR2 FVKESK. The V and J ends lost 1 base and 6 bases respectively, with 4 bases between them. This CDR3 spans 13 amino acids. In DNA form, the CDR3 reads TGTGCCAGCAGCCAAGGGGCGGCCAACGTCCTGACTTTC. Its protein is CASSQGAANVLTF.

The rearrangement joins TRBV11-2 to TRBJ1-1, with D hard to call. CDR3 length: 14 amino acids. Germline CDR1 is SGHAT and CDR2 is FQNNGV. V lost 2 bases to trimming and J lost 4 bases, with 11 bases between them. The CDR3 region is CASSLLTFLTEAFF. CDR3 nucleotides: TGTGCCAGCAGCTTACTAACATTCCTCACTGAAGCTTTCTTT.